Each of the 4 T cell receptor beta chains below was sequenced from the same sample in a study of siplizumab effects on memory and regulatory T cells. Sequencing used immunoSEQ multiplex PCR; TCRdb keeps in-frame clones, though not all of them. Of some 70,000 clones listed, about 90% were seen once; the top ten hold 1.5% to 2%. Material: Tregs sorted from blood. Receptor source: a human donor in good health.

The rearrangement links TRBV18 to TRBJ2-5; D gene ambiguous. In germline, CDR1 is KGHSH, CDR2 LQKENI. The germline V and J ends were trimmed by 3 bases and 5 bases, with 10 bases remaining between them. The CDR3 spans 13 residues. In DNA, the CDR3 is TGTGCCAGCTCACCTCGGTTGGGGGAGACCCAGTACTTC. This sequence encodes CASSPRLGETQYF.

Concerning this clone: A read error may account for a junction end that differs from germline. The CDR3 protein is CAWGVGRVETQYF. The CDR3 nucleotides read TGTGCCTGGGGTGTTGGCAGGGTAGAGACCCAGTACTTC. The V call is TRBV30, the J call TRBJ2-5; possibly TRBD1 for D (5 bases). Germline loops: CDR1 GTSNPN, CDR2 SVGIG (reference sequence). CDR3 length: 13 amino acids.

This clone was detected only once. The chain combines TRBV6-1 with TRBJ1-2, with D perhaps TRBD1 (6 bases). Trimming pared 7 bases from V and 2 bases from J, leaving 11 bases between. The length of the CDR3 is 13 residues. Germline CDR1 reads MNHNS; CDR2 reads SASEGT. Here the CDR3 reads CASNPTGNYGYTF. Written as DNA, the CDR3 is TGTGCCAGCAATCCTACAGGGAACTATGGCTACACCTTC.

V and J are TRBV18 and TRBJ1-4; D not resolved. Per the germline V gene, CDR1 is KGHSH and CDR2 is LQKENI. This CDR3 contains 13 residues. The germline V and J ends were trimmed by 1 base and 3 bases, with 3 bases remaining between them. CDR3 nucleotide sequence: TGTGCCAGCTCACCACAGGCTAATGAAAAACTGTTTTTT. Translated, it gives CASSPQANEKLFF.